These T cell receptor beta chains were read from a single sample in a study of regulatory and conventional T cells in RAG deficiency. Some clones are missing from TCRdb's copy, which holds only in-frame ones; the method was immunoSEQ multiplex PCR. In the table there are roughly 35,000 clones, about 91% of which are singletons. A further study also used this sample, focusing on regulatory T cells.

The sequencing input was CD8+ T cells sorted from blood. All receptors come from a human donor in good health. Both conserved end residues are part of each CDR3. A D gene is named only where the DNA matches it firmly. Clone size is stated in some rows and not others, as once, few, many or a class when expanded.

V: TRBV7-3
size: .
J: TRBJ2-2
D: .
CDR3: CASSLQQGSGGELFF
DNA: TGTGCCAGCAGCTTACAGCAAGGGTCGGGCGGGGAGCTGTTTTTT

V: TRBV7-3
size: .
J: TRBJ2-2
D: TRBD2
CDR3: CASSLKSGRAFSGELFF
DNA: TGTGCCAGCAGCTTGAAAAGCGGGAGGGCCTTCTCCGGGGAGCTGTTTTTT

V: TRBV30
size: .
J: TRBJ1-1
D: .
CDR3: CAWSVSGTEAFF
DNA: TGTGCCTGGAGTGTATCGGGGACTGAAGCTTTCTTT

V: TRBV28
size: .
J: TRBJ2-1
D: TRBD2
CDR3: CASSEGLAGGGNEQFF
DNA: TGTGCCAGCAGTGAGGGGCTAGCGGGAGGCGGCAATGAGCAGTTCTTC

V: TRBV9
size: .
J: TRBJ2-1
D: TRBD2
CDR3: CASSVEAGDNYNEQFF
DNA: TGTGCCAGCAGCGTCGAAGCGGGAGACAACTACAATGAGCAGTTCTTC

V: TRBV9
size: .
J: TRBJ2-1
D: .
CDR3: CASSVAPGAFPNEQFF
DNA: TGTGCCAGCAGCGTAGCCCCGGGTGCTTTCCCAAATGAGCAGTTCTTC

V: TRBV5-6
size: .
J: TRBJ2-7
D: .
CDR3: CASSLAPDEQYF
DNA: TGTGCCAGCAGCTTGGCACCTGACGAGCAGTACTTC

V: TRBV14
size: .
J: TRBJ1-6
D: TRBD1
CDR3: CASSQVPFPPGTGKWGDYNSPLHF
DNA: TGTGCCAGCAGCCAAGTTCCCTTCCCCCCCGGGACAGGAAAATGGGGGGACTATAATTCACCCCTCCACTTT

V: TRBV28
size: .
J: TRBJ1-2
D: .
CDR3: CAGSTLYGYTF
DNA: TGTGCCGGCAGCACCCTTTATGGCTACACCTTC

V: TRBV9
size: .
J: TRBJ2-7
D: .
CDR3: CASSLGAGYEQYF
DNA: TGTGCCAGCAGCCTAGGGGCAGGGTACGAGCAGTACTTC

V: TRBV6-1
size: .
J: TRBJ1-3
D: TRBD1
CDR3: CASSIDRDPGNTIYF
DNA: TGTGCCAGCAGCATCGACAGGGACCCTGGAAACACCATATATTTT

V: TRBV11-2
size: few
J: TRBJ1-5
D: .
CDR3: CASSLDPQGYSNQPQHF
DNA: TGTGCCAGCAGCTTAGATCCCCAGGGGTATAGCAATCAGCCCCAGCATTTT

V: TRBV19
size: .
J: TRBJ1-5
D: TRBD1
CDR3: CASNLSGGLRQPQHF
DNA: TGTGCCAGTAACCTATCAGGGGGTCTGCGTCAGCCCCAGCATTTT

V: TRBV2
size: .
J: TRBJ2-7
D: .
CDR3: CASSTLPRDEQYF
DNA: TGTGCCAGCAGTACACTACCCAGGGACGAGCAGTACTTC

V: TRBV30
size: .
J: TRBJ1-3
D: TRBD1
CDR3: CAWRDRALSGNTIYF
DNA: TGTGCCTGGAGAGACAGGGCCCTCTCTGGAAACACCATATATTTT

V: TRBV7-6
size: .
J: TRBJ2-5
D: TRBD2
CDR3: CASSPTGGPETQYF
DNA: TGTGCCAGCAGCCCAACGGGAGGGCCAGAGACCCAGTACTTC

V: TRBV6-5
size: few
J: TRBJ2-1
D: .
CDR3: CASSFGNEQFF
DNA: TGTGCCAGCAGTTTCGGCAATGAGCAGTTCTTC

V: TRBV29-1
size: .
J: TRBJ1-1
D: .
CDR3: CSVFDPEAFF
DNA: TGCAGCGTTTTTGATCCTGAAGCTTTCTTT

V: TRBV6-5
size: .
J: TRBJ1-2
D: .
CDR3: CASRPGTEWGYTF
DNA: TGTGCCAGCAGACCAGGGACGGAATGGGGCTACACCTTC

V: TRBV25-1
size: .
J: TRBJ1-1
D: .
CDR3: CASSEVGGAANTEAFF
DNA: TGTGCCAGCAGTGAGGTAGGAGGGGCCGCGAACACTGAAGCTTTCTTT

V: TRBV4-1
size: .
J: TRBJ2-7
D: TRBD2
CDR3: CASSPQASGGALVLEQYF
DNA: TGCGCCAGCAGCCCCCAGGCTAGCGGGGGGGCCTTAGTTCTCGAGCAGTACTTC

V: TRBV18
size: .
J: TRBJ1-4
D: .
CDR3: CASSSNEKLFF
DNA: TGTGCCAGCTCATCTAATGAAAAACTGTTTTTT

V: TRBV13
size: .
J: TRBJ1-2
D: .
CDR3: CASSLVGVRWGKDGYTF
DNA: TGTGCCAGCAGCTTAGTGGGGGTCCGCTGGGGAAAAGATGGCTACACCTTC

V: TRBV10-3
size: .
J: TRBJ1-5
D: .
CDR3: CAISGDNRNQPQHF
DNA: TGTGCCATCAGTGGGGATAATAGGAATCAGCCCCAGCATTTT

V: TRBV6-1
size: once
J: TRBJ2-3
D: .
CDR3: CASSEGEDTQYF
DNA: TGTGCCAGCAGTGAAGGGGAAGATACGCAGTATTTT

V: TRBV6-5
size: .
J: TRBJ2-1
D: TRBD1
CDR3: CATLDRAHEQFF
DNA: TGTGCCACCCTAGACAGGGCCCATGAGCAGTTCTTC

V: TRBV7-8
size: .
J: TRBJ1-1
D: TRBD1
CDR3: CASRGVQGLVNTEAFF
DNA: TGTGCCAGCAGGGGAGTACAGGGGCTTGTGAACACTGAAGCTTTCTTT

V: TRBV2
size: .
J: TRBJ1-2
D: .
CDR3: CASSEVKAGSYGYTF
DNA: TGTGCCAGCAGTGAAGTCAAAGCAGGGTCCTATGGCTACACCTTC

V: TRBV7-8
size: few
J: TRBJ1-4
D: .
CDR3: CASSLYGGGEKLFF
DNA: TGTGCCAGCAGCTTATATGGAGGGGGTGAAAAACTGTTTTTT

V: TRBV10-3
size: .
J: TRBJ1-6
D: TRBD1
CDR3: CAISLGQGNNSPLHF
DNA: TGTGCCATCAGTCTCGGACAGGGAAATAATTCACCCCTCCACTTT